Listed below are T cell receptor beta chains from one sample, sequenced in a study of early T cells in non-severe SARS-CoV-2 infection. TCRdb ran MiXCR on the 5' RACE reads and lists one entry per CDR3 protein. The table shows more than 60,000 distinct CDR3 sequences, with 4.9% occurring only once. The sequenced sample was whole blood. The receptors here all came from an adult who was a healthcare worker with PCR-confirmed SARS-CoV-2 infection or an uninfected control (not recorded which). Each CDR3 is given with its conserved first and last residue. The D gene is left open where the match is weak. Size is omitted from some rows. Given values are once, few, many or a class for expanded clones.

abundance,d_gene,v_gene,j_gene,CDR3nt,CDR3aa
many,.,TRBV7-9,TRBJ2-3,TGTGCCAGCAGCTTCCTCCCGGGACATGGCACAGATACGCAGTATTTT,CASSFLPGHGTDTQYF
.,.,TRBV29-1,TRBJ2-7,TGCAGCGTTGAACGGTCCGAACAGTACTTC,CSVERSEQYF
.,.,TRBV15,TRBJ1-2,TGTGCCACCAGCGCCTCCCATCCATGGGACGGCTACACCTTC,CATSASHPWDGYTF
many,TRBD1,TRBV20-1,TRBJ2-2,TGCAGTGCCCCCCAGATGGGACAGGGAACCGGGGAGCTGTTTTTT,CSAPQMGQGTGELFF
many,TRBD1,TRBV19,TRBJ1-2,TGTGCCAGTAGGAAAACCCAGGGGGCGCGGAACTATGGCTACACCTTC,CASRKTQGARNYGYTF
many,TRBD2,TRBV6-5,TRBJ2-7,TGTGCCAGCAGTCTAGGACTAGCGGGGGGGAACTCCTACGAGCAGTACTTC,CASSLGLAGGNSYEQYF
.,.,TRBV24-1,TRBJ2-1,TGTGCCACCAGTGACCGGACTGGGGGGTCCTACAATGAGCAGTTCTTC,CATSDRTGGSYNEQFF
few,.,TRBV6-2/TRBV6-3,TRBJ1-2,TGTGCCAGCAGTTACGACCTGGTAATCTCTGGCTACACCTTC,CASSYDLVISGYTF
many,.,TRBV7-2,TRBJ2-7,TGTGCCAGCAGCTTAACTGCCGACTATCGCGGACTCCAGCACGAGCAGTACTTC,CASSLTADYRGLQHEQYF
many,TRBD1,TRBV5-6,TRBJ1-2,TGTGCCAGCAGCTTGGTACAGGGGGCGCCTACGGACACCTTC,CASSLVQGAPTDTF
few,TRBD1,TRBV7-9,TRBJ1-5,TGTGCCAGCAGAGGACAGGGCGAAGGGGCCCAGCATTTT,CASRGQGEGAQHF
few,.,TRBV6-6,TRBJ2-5,TGTGCCTCCGCGGCCCAAGAGACCCAGTACTTC,CASAAQETQYF
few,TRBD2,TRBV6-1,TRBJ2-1,TGTGCCAGCAGTGATGGTTCGGGAGGGCTCGGTTTTGAGCAGTTCTTC,CASSDGSGGLGFEQFF
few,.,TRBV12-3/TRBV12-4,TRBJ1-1,TGTGCCAGCAGTCTTTATGGGGGGACCACTGAAGCTTTCTTT,CASSLYGGTTEAFF
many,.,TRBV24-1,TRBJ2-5,TGTGCCACCAGTGACCCAGGGGTTGAGACCCAGTACTTC,CATSDPGVETQYF
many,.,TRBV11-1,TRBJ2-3,TGTGCCAGCAGCTTAAATGCGGGTGGTGCAGATACGCAGTATTTT,CASSLNAGGADTQYF
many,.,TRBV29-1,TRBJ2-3,TGCAGCGTTGAAGGCGGATCAGGGACCGATACGCAGTATTTT,CSVEGGSGTDTQYF
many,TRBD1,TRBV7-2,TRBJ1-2,TGTGCCAGCAGCTGGACAGGGGGGGCTGGCTACACCTTC,CASSWTGGAGYTF
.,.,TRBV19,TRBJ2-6,TGTGCCACAACACCCTCCTCTGGGGCCAACGTCCTGACTTTC,CATTPSSGANVLTF
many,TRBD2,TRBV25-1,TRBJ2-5,TGTGCCAGCAGTGGGTGGGGGACTAGCGGCCAAGAGACCCAGTACTTC,CASSGWGTSGQETQYF
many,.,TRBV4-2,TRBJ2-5,TGTGCCAGCAGCCAAGAAAGGGCTAGCCAAGAGACCCAGTACTTC,CASSQERASQETQYF
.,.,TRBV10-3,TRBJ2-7,TGTGCCATCGCAGAATCCTACGAGCAGTACTTC,CAIAESYEQYF
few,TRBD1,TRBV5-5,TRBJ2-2,TGTGCCAGCAGCTTGTTCGGGACAGGGCTCATCGGGGAGCTGTTTTTT,CASSLFGTGLIGELFF
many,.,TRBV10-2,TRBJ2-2,TGCGCCAGCCGAACTACGAACACCGGGGAGCTGTTTTTT,CASRTTNTGELFF
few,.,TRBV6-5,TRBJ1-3,TGTGCCAGCAGTCCTACTCGAATAGTCAGGACAAAACTCTTTCCTGAAAACACCATATATTTT,CASSPTRIVRTKLFPENTIYF
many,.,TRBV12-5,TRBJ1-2,TGTGCTAGTGGTTCCTCACAGACGGACCTGTTTCGAAGGGGCTACACCTTC,CASGSSQTDLFRRGYTF
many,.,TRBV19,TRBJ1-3,TGTGCCAGTAGTATACGGGATCTCGGGAACGAAAACACCATATATTTT,CASSIRDLGNENTIYF
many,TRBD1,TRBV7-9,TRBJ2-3,TGTGCCAGCAGACTCGGACAGGGGGACCCAGATACGCAGTATTTT,CASRLGQGDPDTQYF
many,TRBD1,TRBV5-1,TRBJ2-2,TGCGCCAGCAGCCGAGGGACAGCGAACACCGGGGAGCTGTTTTTT,CASSRGTANTGELFF
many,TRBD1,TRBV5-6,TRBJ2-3,TGTGCCAGCAGCCCCCCGACAGGGGCAACGGATACGCAGTATTTT,CASSPPTGATDTQYF
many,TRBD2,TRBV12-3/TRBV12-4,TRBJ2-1,TGTGCCAGCAGGCCCGGGACTAGGTACAATGAGCAGTTCTTC,CASRPGTRYNEQFF
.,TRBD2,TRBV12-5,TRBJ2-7,TGTGCTAGCGCCTTCGGGACTAGCGGCTACGAGCAGTACTTC,CASAFGTSGYEQYF
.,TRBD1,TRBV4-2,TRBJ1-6,TGTGCCAGCAGCCAAGGGGGGACAGGTCCACCCCTCCACTTT,CASSQGGTGPPLHF